These 3 T cell receptor beta chains were all obtained from the same sample, sequenced in a study of T-cell memory formation after mild COVID-19. TCRdb ran MiXCR on the 5' RACE reads and lists one entry per CDR3 protein. The sample has under 250,000 distinct CDR3 sequences, 8% to 10% seen once. Sequenced material: PBMCs or a T cell subset sorted from them (not recorded which). Receptors originate from a man between 18 and 35 years old who had mild COVID-19 (a few samples of this study predate the infection). Cell type and time point are not known.

This clonotype has just a few counts. The chain has TRBV4-1 and TRBJ1-5; 8 positions match TRBD1. Trimming took 1 base from V and 11 from J; bases not matched to a gene: 13. Germline V lookup: CDR1 MGHRA, CDR2 YSYEKL. The CDR3 extends over 16 amino acids. This CDR3 is CASSQGLGQAARAQHF. CDR3 DNA sequence: TGCGCCAGCAGCCAAGGGCTGGGACAGGCCGCTAGGGCCCAGCATTTT.

This clonotype was picked up a small number of times. CDR3 in amino acids: CASRRQGNEQYF. CDR3 sequence (DNA): TGTGCCAGCAGACGACAGGGGAACGAGCAGTACTTC. This rearrangement joins TRBV7-8 to TRBJ2-7; 8 bases align to TRBD1. The CDR3 has 12 residues. V lost 6 bases to trimming and J lost 5 bases; unmatched junction nucleotides: 3. Per the germline V gene, CDR1 is SGHVS and CDR2 is FQNEAQ.

This clonotype has more than one count but fewer than ten. The gene calls are TRBV5-1 and TRBJ2-2, with D possibly TRBD2 on 5 matching bases. Germline-derived CDR1 and CDR2 are SGHRS and YFSETQ. The CDR3 is made up of 15 amino acids. V dropped 3 bases and J dropped 4 bases, with 13 bases sitting between them. CDR3 bases: TGCGCCAGCAGCTCATCAGAGGGCCGCACCGGGGAGCTGTTTTTT. It translates to CASSSSEGRTGELFF.